The 21 T cell receptor beta chains below come from one sample, sequenced in a study of cytomegalovirus exposure and HLA in healthy donors. Researchers ran the PCR with 60 Vbeta and 13 Jbeta primers. The protocol was immunoSEQ multiplex PCR, while the TCRdb copy is restricted to in-frame clones and leaves out a portion. The table has 200,000 to 250,000 clones, approximately 82% seen once. The sequencing input was PBMCs. These receptors originate from a male donor in good health and CMV-seronegative.

A few counts support this clone. The chain recombines TRBV5-1 with TRBJ1-1, with 8 bases aligning to TRBD1. Trimming took 2 bases from V and 1 from J; bases not matched to a gene: 4. Germline-derived CDR1 and CDR2 are SGHRS and YFSETQ. This CDR3 is 15 amino acids long. The DNA of the CDR3 is TGCGCCAGCAGCTTCCACAGGGGGAAGAACACTGAAGCTTTCTTT. This gives the protein CASSFHRGKNTEAFF. Drawing the rest from reference TRBV5-1 and TRBJ1-1, the complete variable domain is KAGVTQTPRYLIKTRGQQVTLSCSPISGHRSVSWYQQTPGQGLQFLFEYFSETQRNKGNFPGRFSGRQFSNSRSEMNVSTLELGDSALYLCASSFHRGKNTEAFFGQGTRLTVV.

V gene TRBV6-1 combines with J gene TRBJ2-5; TRBD1 matches at 7 bases. The CDR3 spans 15 residues. Trimming took 7 bases from V and 10 from J; bases not matched to a gene: 18. Germline V CDR1 and CDR2: MNHNS, SASEGT. The CDR3 region has the DNA TGTGCCAGCACCCGGGACAGCGCCTTGTTCAGCGGCCAGTACTTC. This encodes CASTRDSALFSGQYF.

The genes are TRBV9 and TRBJ2-7; TRBD2 matches 8 bases. CDR3 length: 14 residues. V lost 3 bases, J lost 0 bases, and 2 bases stayed unmatched. Germline V gives CDR1 SGDLS, CDR2 YYNGEE. The CDR3 DNA reads as TGTGCCAGCAGCGGTAGCGGGACCTCCTACGAGCAGTACTTC. This gives the protein CASSGSGTSYEQYF.

This clone was detected a few times. The genes are TRBV27 and TRBJ2-1, with TRBD2 identical over 14 bases. V shed 6 bases, J shed 8 bases, and the junction held 6 bases outside the gene matches. This CDR3 has 15 residues. Germline V gene lookup returns CDR1 MNHEY and CDR2 SMNVEV (reference sequence). The CDR3 loop reads CASRRGLAGAYEQFF. For the CDR3, the DNA is TGTGCCAGCAGAAGGGGACTAGCGGGAGCCTATGAGCAGTTCTTC.

The rearrangement joins TRBV7-6 to TRBJ1-4, with D tentatively TRBD1 (6 bases). The CDR3 has 15 amino acids. Germline lookup yields CDR1 SGHVS and CDR2 FNYEAQ. Trimming left V 5 bases short and J 6 bases short, with 16 bases between. The CDR3 sequence is CASSRRGRGDEKLFF. The CDR3 nucleotides are TGTGCCAGCAGCCGCCGAGGGAGGGGGGATGAAAAACTGTTTTTT.

This clone was recorded a few times. The chain is built from TRBV6-1 and TRBJ1-2, with D unclear. The CDR3 runs to 13 residues. V was cut by 0 bases and J by 4 bases, with 6 bases left in between. Germline CDR1 MNHNS, CDR2 SASEGT. CDR3 nucleotides: TGTGCCAGCAGTGAAGCTCGGGGCTATGGCTACACCTTC. Translating gives CASSEARGYGYTF.

This chain connects TRBV5-1 to TRBJ2-1; TRBD2 matches at 9 bases. The CDR3 covers 15 residues. Germline lookup yields CDR1 SGHRS and CDR2 YFSETQ. V was pared by 4 bases and J by 6 bases, with 8 bases of the junction left unmatched. DNA for the CDR3: TGCGCCAGCAGCCCTCTAGCGGGAATCTCCAATGAGCAGTTCTTC. Its protein product is CASSPLAGISNEQFF.

CDR3 protein: CASSLQASYEQYF. The CDR3 DNA reads as TGTGCCAGCAGCTTGCAGGCATCCTACGAGCAGTACTTC. The V and J genes are TRBV7-9 and TRBJ2-7, with D uncertain. Germline assignment: CDR1 SEHNR and CDR2 FQNEAQ (reference sequence). The V gene lost 3 bases and the J gene lost 1 base, with 7 bases spanning the gap. The length of the CDR3 is 13 residues.

The rearrangement links TRBV4-2 to TRBJ2-3; 10 nucleotides agree with TRBD2. With V trimmed by 3 bases and J by 6 bases, 9 bases remained unmatched. Germline V gene data show CDR1 as LGHNA and CDR2 as YNFKEQ. The CDR3 length is 16 residues. The CDR3 DNA follows: TGTGCCAGCAGCCAGTCAGCGGGAGGGCCTCCTGATACGCAGTATTTT. It specifies CASSQSAGGPPDTQYF.

The CDR3 loop is CASSSTSGRADTQYF. Written as DNA, the CDR3 is TGTGCCAGCAGTTCGACTAGCGGGAGGGCAGATACGCAGTATTTT. V is TRBV5-4 and J is TRBJ2-3, with TRBD2 matching 14 bases. Trimming removed 5 bases from V and 4 bases from J; junction bases left unmatched: 3. In germline, CDR1 is SGHNT, CDR2 YYREEE (reference sequence). This CDR3 is built from 15 residues.

The J gene is TRBJ1-4, the V gene TRBV7-6, with 8 bases lining up with TRBD1. J gave up 4 bases and V 5 bases, and 9 bases lay outside the gene matches. CDR1 and CDR2 from the germline V gene are SGHVS and FNYEAQ. CDR3 size: 16 residues. This CDR3 reads CASSPTPTGVNEKLFF. DNA for the CDR3: TGTGCCAGCAGCCCGACCCCGACAGGGGTTAATGAAAAACTGTTTTTT.

V is TRBV5-1 and J is TRBJ1-1; 8 nucleotides align to TRBD1. The trim removed 4 bases at V and 0 bases at J, leaving 2 bases unmatched. Germline CDR1 reads SGHRS; CDR2 reads YFSETQ. The CDR3 extends over 14 amino acids. The CDR3 DNA reads as TGCGCCAGCAGCCAACAGGGGGTGAACACTGAAGCTTTCTTT. This sequence encodes CASSQQGVNTEAFF.

The chain combines TRBV5-4 with TRBJ1-2, with D possibly being TRBD1 (5 bases). V dropped 0 bases and J dropped 8 bases, with 14 bases sitting between them. From germline, CDR1 is SGHNT and CDR2 YYREEE (reference sequence). The length of the CDR3 is 14 residues. The CDR3 DNA follows: TGTGCCAGCAGCTTGGGGCAGGGTGTTTGGGGCTACACCTTC. Its translation: CASSLGQGVWGYTF.

The chain employs TRBV30 and TRBJ1-6; D ambiguous. V lost 1 base and J 7 bases, leaving 5 bases between the germline ends. This CDR3 is 12 amino acids long. In germline, CDR1 is GTSNPN, CDR2 SVGIG (reference sequence). The CDR3 sequence is CAWSERNSPLHF. The CDR3, as DNA: TGTGCCTGGAGTGAACGGAATTCACCCCTCCACTTT. The whole variable domain, remainder taken from reference TRBV30 and TRBJ1-6, is SQTIHQWPATLVQPVGSPLSLECTVEGTSNPNLYWYRQAAGRGLQLLFYSVGIGQISSEVPQNLSASRPQDRQFILSSKKLLLSDSGFYLCAWSERNSPLHFGNGTRLTVT.

The chain uses TRBV6-1 and TRBJ2-5; 9 bases line up with TRBD1. Germline CDR1 reads MNHNS; CDR2 reads SASEGT. Trimming at V came to 3 bases and at J to 1 base, leaving 12 bases not matched to a gene. CDR3 length: 18 amino acids. The DNA of the CDR3 is TGTGCCAGCAGTGACATAGGGGGACAGGGCAACCTCCAAGAGACCCAGTACTTC. This codes for CASSDIGGQGNLQETQYF.

V gene TRBV9 combines with J gene TRBJ2-3, with TRBD1 matching over 10 bases. The trim removed 2 bases at V and 3 bases at J, leaving 3 bases unmatched. Germline V gene sequence: CDR1 SGDLS, CDR2 YYNGEE. The CDR3 is 15 amino acids. CDR3 sequence reads: CASSVDRGRTDTQYF. DNA of the CDR3: TGTGCCAGCAGCGTCGACAGGGGGCGGACAGATACGCAGTATTTT. The full variable domain, with the rest looked up from reference TRBV9 and TRBJ2-3, is DSGVTQTPKHLITATGQRVTLRCSPRSGDLSVYWYQQSLDQGLQFLIQYYNGEERAKGNILERFSAQQFPDLHSELNLSSLELGDSALYFCASSVDRGRTDTQYFGPGTRLTVL.

J is TRBJ1-5 and V is TRBV15; possibly TRBD1 for D (6 bases). This CDR3 is 16 amino acids long. CDR1 is LNHNV and CDR2 is YYDKDF in the germline V gene (reference sequence). The ends were cut back, 0 bases at V and 6 bases at J, with 15 bases in the middle. This CDR3 reads CATSRDGGVPLQPQHF. The CDR3 DNA follows: TGTGCCACCAGCAGAGATGGGGGCGTTCCCCTTCAGCCCCAGCATTTT.

This chain links TRBV19 with TRBJ1-6, with TRBD1 matching 8 bases. Unmatched junction bases numbered 2, after V lost 0 bases and J lost 7 bases. The CDR3 consists of 15 residues. Looked up from germline, CDR1 is LNHDA and CDR2 is SQIVND (reference sequence). CDR3 sequence: CASSIDGTGNSPLHF. The CDR3 DNA reads as TGTGCCAGTAGTATAGATGGGACAGGAAATTCACCCCTCCACTTT.

The chain joins TRBV18 to TRBJ2-5; 7 bases fit TRBD1. The CDR3 consists of 14 residues. J gave up 2 bases and V 4 bases, and 4 bases lay outside the gene matches. The germline CDR1 and CDR2 sequences are KGHSH and LQKENI. CDR3 loop: CASSRLGQQETQYF. In DNA form, the CDR3 reads TGTGCCAGCTCACGCCTGGGACAGCAAGAGACCCAGTACTTC. The whole variable domain, filled in from reference TRBV18 and TRBJ2-5, reads NAGVMQNPRHLVRRRGQEARLRCSPMKGHSHVYWYRQLPEEGLKFMVYLQKENIIDESGMPKERFSAEFPKEGPSILRIQQVVRGDSAAYFCASSRLGQQETQYFGPGTRLLVL.

This chain connects TRBV6-5 to TRBJ2-7, with 11 bases fitting TRBD2. Germline CDR1 and CDR2: MNHEY and SVGAGI. The CDR3 covers 15 residues. V lost 6 bases and J lost 1; bases outside the gene matches: 5. CDR3 loop: CASRYGTSGSYEQYF. In nucleotides, the CDR3 is TGTGCCAGCAGGTACGGGACTAGCGGTTCCTACGAGCAGTACTTC.

V usage is TRBV7-5 and J usage is TRBJ1-1; the DNA was not compared with TRBD1, the D call given in the table. TRBV7-5 is listed as a pseudogene. CDR3 length: 16 amino acids. For the CDR3, the DNA is TGTGCCAGAAGCTTAGGTGTGATCCAGGGGACCACTGAAGCTTTCTTT. Residues: CARSLGVIQGTTEAFF.